This T cell receptor (beta chain) emerged from a study of blood T cell repertoires in COVID-19. For the study at large: Some COVID-19 samples were acute and others convalescent; all came from the United States, Italy and Spain.

CDR3 length: 16 residues. V dropped 1 base and J dropped 3; count of bases not matched to a gene: 5. Germline CDR1 reads LNHNV; CDR2 reads YYDKDF (reference sequence). Profiled with immunoSEQ multiplex PCR; TCRdb holds only in-frame clones, not every one. The table records 170,000 or so clones, roughly 86% of them present only once. Sequences were obtained from peripheral blood. The rearrangement links TRBV15 to TRBJ2-5; 10 positions agree with TRBD2. The receptor comes from a man in his forties with active or convalescent COVID-19. The CDR3 spells CATSRAPGTSEETQYF. The CDR3 DNA reads as TGTGCCACCAGCAGAGCCCCCGGGACTAGCGAAGAGACCCAGTACTTC.